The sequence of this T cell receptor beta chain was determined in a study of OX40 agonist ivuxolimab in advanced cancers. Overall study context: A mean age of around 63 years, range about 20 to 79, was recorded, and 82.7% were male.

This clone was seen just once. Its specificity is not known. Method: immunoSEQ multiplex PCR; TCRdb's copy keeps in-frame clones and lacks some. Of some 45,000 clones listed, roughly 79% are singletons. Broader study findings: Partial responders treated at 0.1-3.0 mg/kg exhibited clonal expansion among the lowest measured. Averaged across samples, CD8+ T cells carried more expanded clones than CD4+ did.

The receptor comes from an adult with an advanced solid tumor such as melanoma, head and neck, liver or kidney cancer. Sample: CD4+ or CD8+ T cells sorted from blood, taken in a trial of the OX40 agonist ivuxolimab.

The CDR3 DNA reads as TGTGCCAGCAGCACACTAGCGGGAGGGCCCAATGAGCAGTTCTTC. This sequence encodes CASSTLAGGPNEQFF. The rearrangement links TRBV11-3 to TRBJ2-1, with 13 bases fitting TRBD2. The CDR3 spans 15 residues. With V trimmed by 5 bases and J by 6 bases, 4 bases remained unmatched. Germline V CDR1 and CDR2: SGHNT, YENEEA.